This is a list of T cell receptor beta chains from one sample in a study of regulatory T cells in long-lasting Graves disease. From the multiplex PCR reads, TCRdb called clonotypes with MiXCR, one entry per CDR3 protein. This table holds around 470,000 distinct CDR3 sequences, 14% found once. The sample was also reused in another study, on T cells in Graves' hyperthyroidism and ophthalmopathy.

Source: peripheral blood mononuclear cells (PBMCs), taken at new diagnosis, from a patient treated with antithyroid drugs. These receptors were collected from a woman aged 50 to 65 with Graves disease. The CDR3 runs from the conserved cysteine through the conserved F or W. D genes are given only for firm matches. Only some rows state a clone size, as once, few, many or a class for expanded clones.

j_call v_call d_call clone_size cdr3_aa cdr3_nt
TRBJ2-7 TRBV20-1 TRBD1 many CSVMKPGQGYEQYF TGCAGTGTAATGAAACCGGGACAGGGCTACGAGCAGTACTTC
TRBJ2-3 TRBV5-1 NA many CASSLFSREFVTDTQYF TGCGCCAGCAGCTTATTTTCTCGGGAGTTCGTAACAGATACGCAGTATTTT
TRBJ1-5 TRBV6-1 NA many CASRQGSNQPQHF TGTGCCAGCAGGCAGGGAAGCAATCAGCCCCAGCATTTT
TRBJ1-2 TRBV7-8 NA many CASSFQDINYGYTF TGTGCCAGCAGCTTCCAGGACATCAACTATGGCTACACCTTC
TRBJ2-1 TRBV20-1 TRBD2 few CSARVLAGISPWQFF TGCAGTGCTAGAGTTCTAGCGGGAATTTCGCCTTGGCAGTTCTTC
TRBJ2-3 TRBV6-1 TRBD1 few CASKPGTGYGDTQYF TGTGCCAGCAAGCCCGGGACAGGGTACGGAGATACGCAGTATTTT
TRBJ2-7 TRBV12-3/TRBV12-4 TRBD1 many CASSFAQGYEQYF TGTGCCAGCAGTTTCGCACAGGGGTACGAGCAGTACTTC
TRBJ1-1 TRBV6-1 NA many CAVGQLNTEAFF TGTGCCGTAGGACAGCTGAACACTGAAGCTTTCTTT
TRBJ2-1 TRBV7-9 TRBD1 many CASSLVGQGDEQFF TGTGCCAGCAGCTTAGTTGGACAGGGCGATGAGCAGTTCTTC
TRBJ2-1 TRBV19 NA many CASSIVHSHNEQFF TGTGCCAGTAGTATAGTCCACAGTCACAATGAGCAGTTCTTC
TRBJ2-1 TRBV6-4 NA NA CASSKAPPGASAQYNEQFF TGTGCCAGCAGTAAGGCCCCCCCGGGGGCTAGCGCCCAGTACAATGAGCAGTTCTTC
TRBJ1-4 TRBV3-1 TRBD1 few CASSPDRAVEKLFF TGTGCCAGCAGCCCCGACAGGGCCGTCGAAAAACTGTTTTTT
TRBJ2-7 TRBV29-1 TRBD1 few CSVVLQDRGTYEQYF TGCAGCGTTGTACTTCAGGACAGGGGAACCTACGAGCAGTACTTC
TRBJ1-5 TRBV18 NA NA CASSPVPGNVPQHF TGTGCCAGCTCACCTGTCCCGGGAAACGTGCCCCAGCATTTT
TRBJ2-2 TRBV28 NA few CASRRGPGGELFF TGTGCCAGCAGGAGGGGACCCGGGGGGGAGCTGTTTTTT
TRBJ2-7 TRBV20-1 TRBD2 many CSARGGAGVSYEQYF TGCAGTGCTAGAGGCGGGGCGGGAGTCTCCTACGAGCAGTACTTC
TRBJ1-2 TRBV12-3/TRBV12-4 NA many CASMQEGPYGYTF TGTGCCAGCATGCAGGAGGGGCCGTATGGCTACACCTTC
TRBJ2-3 TRBV18 NA many CASSPLSGAVDTQYF TGTGCCAGCTCACCACTGTCGGGAGCCGTAGATACGCAGTATTTT
TRBJ2-5 TRBV18 TRBD2 NA CACSPPGLAGETQYF TGTGCCTGCTCACCACCGGGACTAGCGGGAGAGACCCAGTACTTC
TRBJ1-1 TRBV10-3 NA few CAISESLGTPQAFF TGTGCCATCAGTGAGTCACTCGGGACCCCCCAGGCTTTCTTT
TRBJ2-2 TRBV12-3/TRBV12-4 NA many CASSLGPGEVTGELFF TGTGCCAGCAGTTTAGGTCCCGGGGAGGTAACCGGGGAGCTGTTTTTT
TRBJ2-6 TRBV28 NA many CASSLGSEGAGANVLTF TGTGCCAGCAGTTTAGGATCGGAAGGGGCTGGGGCCAACGTCCTGACTTTC
TRBJ2-3 TRBV4-1 TRBD1 few CASSFRDRGTDTQYF TGCGCCAGCAGCTTCCGGGACAGGGGCACAGATACGCAGTATTTT
TRBJ2-3 TRBV19 NA few CASRPRFTDTQYF TGTGCCAGCCGACCTCGGTTCACAGATACGCAGTATTTT
TRBJ2-2 TRBV28 NA many CASSLPDRLIGELFF TGTGCCAGCAGTTTGCCTGACAGGCTCATCGGGGAGCTGTTTTTT
TRBJ2-1 TRBV10-3 TRBD2 many CAIREGQDNEQFF TGTGCCATACGGGAGGGCCAAGACAATGAGCAGTTCTTC
TRBJ1-3 TRBV28 NA many CASSYLDSGNTIYF TGTGCCAGCAGTTACCTAGACTCTGGAAACACCATATATTTT
TRBJ1-1 TRBV14 TRBD1 many CASRRDSLNTEAFF TGTGCCAGCAGAAGGGACAGCTTGAACACTGAAGCTTTCTTT
TRBJ2-3 TRBV7-8 TRBD2 NA CASSSHREGFQYF TGTGCCAGCAGCTCCCACCGGGAGGGATTTCAGTATTTT
TRBJ2-5 TRBV27 TRBD2 many CASSFEIAGVKTQYF TGTGCCAGCAGTTTTGAGATAGCGGGAGTCAAGACCCAGTACTTC
TRBJ2-1 TRBV7-2 NA NA CASSLTYNRNNEQFF TGTGCCAGCAGCTTAACATATAACAGGAATAATGAGCAGTTCTTC
TRBJ2-7 TRBV6-9 TRBD1 many CASSYTGGLSYEQYF TGTGCCAGCAGTTACACAGGGGGCTTGAGCTACGAGCAGTACTTC
TRBJ1-1 TRBV29-1 NA NA CSVDRVGDDQAFF TGCAGCGTTGACAGGGTCGGGGATGATCAAGCTTTCTTT
TRBJ2-1 TRBV11-2 NA NA CAGSLKGGGAYNEQFF TGTGCCGGCAGCTTGAAGGGAGGGGGGGCCTACAATGAGCAGTTCTTC
TRBJ2-1 TRBV28 TRBD1 many CATRQGGFSEQFF TGTGCCACCCGACAGGGTGGGTTCAGCGAGCAGTTCTTC
TRBJ2-5 TRBV24-1 TRBD2 many CATSELAGGQETQYF TGTGCCACCAGTGAATTAGCGGGAGGGCAAGAGACCCAGTACTTC
TRBJ2-2 TRBV4-2 TRBD2 NA CASSHPGTRNGELFF TGTGCCAGCAGCCATCCCGGGACTAGGAACGGGGAGCTGTTTTTT
TRBJ2-1 TRBV12-3/TRBV12-4 NA many CASSFGEQTYNEQFF TGTGCCAGCAGTTTCGGGGAACAGACTTACAATGAGCAGTTCTTC
TRBJ1-1 TRBV5-8 NA many CASSLGQLMNTEAFF TGTGCCAGCAGCTTGGGACAGCTAATGAACACTGAAGCTTTCTTT
TRBJ1-1 TRBV7-3 NA many CASSQGQMNTEAFF TGTGCCAGCAGCCAAGGACAGATGAACACTGAAGCTTTCTTT
TRBJ2-3 TRBV5-1 NA few CASSPTESTDTQYF TGCGCCAGCAGCCCGACAGAAAGCACAGATACGCAGTATTTT
TRBJ1-6 TRBV2 NA many CASRHGRENSPLHF TGTGCCAGCAGACACGGACGGGAGAATTCACCCCTCCACTTT
TRBJ2-3 TRBV12-3/TRBV12-4 TRBD2 many CASSPGTSGFTDTQYF TGTGCCAGCAGCCCAGGGACTAGCGGGTTCACAGATACGCAGTATTTT